This entry features one T cell receptor beta chain sequence. This clone was counted only a few times. The clone's antigen remains unknown. No much larger clone exists at a distance of one base, and base qualities are not known. The data derive from a study of beta chain features in type 1 diabetes (dated by TCRdb to between 2017 and 2018). Regarding the research as a whole: Mean age, gender distribution, total cell number and subset yield did not differ between patients and healthy donors. Across all samples, around 99 million sorted cells were examined, and cell number per subset correlated strongly with RNA yield. In the study, TCRB repertoires of sorted circulating CD4+ T cell subsets from recently diagnosed type 1 diabetes patients were compared with those of matched healthy donors. Regulatory and stem cell-like memory subsets were obtained from only 8 patients and about 8 healthy donors, while naive and central memory subsets were obtained from all 28 donors. Study-wide findings and limitations: Patients with type 1 diabetes made fewer insertions and deleted more nucleotides at VDJ recombination sites, implying thymic rearrangement abnormalities. PCR might favor shorter templates, but patient and control samples were amplified and corrected together, so any skew would affect both groups equally. Because small numbers of individuals were included in the HLA sub-analyses, any influence of HLA type on TCRB rearrangement was left unresolved. Because cDNA was sequenced instead of genomic DNA, activated cells with high expression could be over-represented, although the groups did not differ in activation or CD3 levels. Type 1 diabetes patients showed a moderate but significant shortening of TCRB CDR3 length in all four CD4+ subsets. Naive, central memory and regulatory TCRB repertoires appeared to be more alike among patients than among healthy donors.

The entire isolated RNA was reverse transcribed using the High Capacity cDNA Reverse Transcription Kit, and thus expressed TCRB transcripts were sequenced. Deep immunoSEQ sequencing was applied to naive, central memory and regulatory T cell samples, giving an average of around 4 million total reads per sample. Sorted cells were lysed in RLT buffer and RNA was extracted with DNase-treated RNeasy Micro or Mini kits, depending on cell number. Each cell subset was processed on its own to prevent cross-contamination, while patient and healthy donor samples were processed together. The immunoSEQ multiplex PCR was used to amplify TCRB sequences from cDNA, yielding 87-bp fragments that span the CDR3 region. The amplicons were sequenced using the Illumina HiSeq platform. Per the source publication's procedure: PCR bias was corrected computationally using synthetic template baselines, and reads within Hamming distance 2 were collapsed, with unmergeable singletons discarded. By aligning reads against IMGT, V, D and J genes, CDR3 length, and insertions or deletions at six rearrangement sites were assigned. Within each subset, clonotype counts were normalized to the number of sorted cells before true diversity and Gini coefficients were calculated with the tcR R package. The overlap coefficient, calculated on TCRB nucleotide sequences, was used to quantify repertoire sharing. Sourced from immuneACCESS, this table was stored by TCRdb with only in-frame sequences that have V and J called. A share of the clones is absent; for the studies checked, an unresolved V gene accounts for under half, and the remainder has no known explanation. For V, J and clone size, that table is used; D and trimming come from the DNA. The sample table lists almost 350,000 clones, roughly 8% of them with a count of one. The ten largest clones take up more than 0.4% of the sample.

Each donor gave one peripheral blood draw, approximately 100 mL on average, collected into heparinised tubes. A BD FACSAria II and a panel including CD45RO, CCR7, CD25, CD127, CD95 and CD27 were used to sort naive, central memory, regulatory and stem cell-like memory CD4+ T cells. All sorted populations exceeded 95% purity. PBMCs were isolated right away by Lymphoprep density gradient centrifugation and were stained directly, without culture. So that batch effects would be minimized, each experiment stained and sorted samples in pairs, pairing one healthy donor with one patient. Between the V and J ends, shortened by 4 bases and 6 bases respectively, the junction contains 10 bases. Taken from cysteine to phenylalanine, the CDR3 has 13 residues. The CDR3 DNA has 39 bases and is translated from base 1. Looking up the germline V gene yields CDR1 SGHTA and CDR2 FQGNSA.

The receptor was isolated from a woman younger than 35 in good health. Sequencing was done on a sample of central memory CD4+ T cells from blood. The chain is assembled from TRBV7-2 and TRBJ2-1; the D gene cannot be resolved reliably. Here is the DNA: TGTGCCAGCAGCTCCGGTGTCAGCAATGAGCAGTTCTTC. Translation gives CASSSGVSNEQFF.